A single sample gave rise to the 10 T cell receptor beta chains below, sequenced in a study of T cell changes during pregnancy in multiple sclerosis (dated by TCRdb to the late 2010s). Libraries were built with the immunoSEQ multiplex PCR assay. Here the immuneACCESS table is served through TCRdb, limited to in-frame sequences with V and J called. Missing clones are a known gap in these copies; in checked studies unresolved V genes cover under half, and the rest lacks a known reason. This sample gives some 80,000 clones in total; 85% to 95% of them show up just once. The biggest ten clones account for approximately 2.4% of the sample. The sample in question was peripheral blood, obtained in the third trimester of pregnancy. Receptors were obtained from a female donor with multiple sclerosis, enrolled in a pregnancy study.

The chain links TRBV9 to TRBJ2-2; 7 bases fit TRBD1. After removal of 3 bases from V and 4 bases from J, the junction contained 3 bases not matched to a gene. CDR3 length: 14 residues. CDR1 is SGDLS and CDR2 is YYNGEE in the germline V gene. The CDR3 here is CASSGTGATGELFF. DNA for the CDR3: TGTGCCAGCAGCGGAACAGGGGCCACCGGGGAGCTGTTTTTT. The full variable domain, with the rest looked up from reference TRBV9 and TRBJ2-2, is DSGVTQTPKHLITATGQRVTLRCSPRSGDLSVYWYQQSLDQGLQFLIQYYNGEERAKGNILERFSAQQFPDLHSELNLSSLELGDSALYFCASSGTGATGELFFGEGSRLTVL.

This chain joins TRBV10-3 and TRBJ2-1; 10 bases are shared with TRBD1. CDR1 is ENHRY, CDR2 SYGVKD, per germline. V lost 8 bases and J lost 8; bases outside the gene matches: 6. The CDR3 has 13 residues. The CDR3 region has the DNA TGTGCCATCCTCCCCGGGACAGGGGATGAGCAGTTCTTC. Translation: CAILPGTGDEQFF.

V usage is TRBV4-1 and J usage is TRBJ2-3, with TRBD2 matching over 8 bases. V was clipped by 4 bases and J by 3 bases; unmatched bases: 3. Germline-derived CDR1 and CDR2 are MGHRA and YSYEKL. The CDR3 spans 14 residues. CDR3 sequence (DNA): TGCGCCAGCAGCCGAACTAGCGGAACAGATACGCAGTATTTT. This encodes CASSRTSGTDTQYF.

Here the CDR3 reads CASTPGQGEDTNQPQHF. The CDR3, as DNA: TGCGCCAGCACTCCGGGACAGGGTGAAGATACTAATCAGCCCCAGCATTTT. The chain links TRBV4-1 to TRBJ1-5; 9 bases align to TRBD1. With V trimmed by 7 bases and J by 4 bases, 14 bases remained unmatched. CDR1 MGHRA and CDR2 YSYEKL come from the germline V gene. The CDR3 totals 17 residues.

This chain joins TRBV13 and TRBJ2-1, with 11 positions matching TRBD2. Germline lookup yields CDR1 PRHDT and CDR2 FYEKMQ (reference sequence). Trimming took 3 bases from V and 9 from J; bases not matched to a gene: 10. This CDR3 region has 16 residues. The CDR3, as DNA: TGTGCCAGCAGCTTGGGGACTAGCGGTTCAATTGTTGAGCAGTTCTTC. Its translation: CASSLGTSGSIVEQFF.

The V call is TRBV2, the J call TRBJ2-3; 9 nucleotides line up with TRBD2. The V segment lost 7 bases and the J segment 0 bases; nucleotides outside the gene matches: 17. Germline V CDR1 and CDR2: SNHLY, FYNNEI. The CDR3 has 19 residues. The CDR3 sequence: CASNRQGLGLAGSTDTQYF. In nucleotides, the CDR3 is TGTGCCAGCAACCGACAGGGACTGGGTCTAGCGGGGAGCACAGATACGCAGTATTTT.

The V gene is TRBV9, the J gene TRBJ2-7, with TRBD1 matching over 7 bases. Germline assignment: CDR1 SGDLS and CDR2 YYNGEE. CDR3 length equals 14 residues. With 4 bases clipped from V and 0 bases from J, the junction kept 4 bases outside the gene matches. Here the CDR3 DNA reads TGTGCCAGCAGCCCCGGGACAGCCTCCTACGAGCAGTACTTC. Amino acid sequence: CASSPGTASYEQYF.

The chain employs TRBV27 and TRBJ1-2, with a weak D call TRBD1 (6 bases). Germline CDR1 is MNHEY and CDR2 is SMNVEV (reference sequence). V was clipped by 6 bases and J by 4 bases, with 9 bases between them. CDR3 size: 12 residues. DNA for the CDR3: TGTGCCAGCAGACAGGGTCTCTATGGCTACACCTTC. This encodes CASRQGLYGYTF.

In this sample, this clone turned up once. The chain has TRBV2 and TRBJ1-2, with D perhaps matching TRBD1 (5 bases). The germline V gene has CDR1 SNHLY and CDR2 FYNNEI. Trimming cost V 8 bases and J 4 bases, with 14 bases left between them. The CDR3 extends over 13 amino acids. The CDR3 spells CASPPGGAYGYTF. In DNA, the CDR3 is TGTGCCAGCCCGCCCGGTGGGGCCTATGGCTACACCTTC.

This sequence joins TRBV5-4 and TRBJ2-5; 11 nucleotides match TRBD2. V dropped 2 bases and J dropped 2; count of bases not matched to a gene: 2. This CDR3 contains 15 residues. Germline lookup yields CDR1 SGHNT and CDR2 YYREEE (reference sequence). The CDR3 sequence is CASSLRLAGQETQYF. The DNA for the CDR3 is TGTGCCAGCAGCTTAAGACTAGCGGGGCAAGAGACCCAGTACTTC.